The 14 T cell receptor beta chains in this list originate from one sample, sequenced in a study of vaccination and CD4 T cells after COVID-19. No antigen is known for these receptors. The sample's treatment: approximately 10-day PBMC culture with coronavirus spike peptide pools or control peptides (ViraFEST assay). The Oncomine TCR Beta short-read assay was applied to DNA of cultured CD4+ T cells. TCRdb ran MiXCR on the PCR reads and lists one entry per CDR3 protein. The profile shows roughly 20,000 distinct CDR3 sequences, almost 50% of them singletons. Sequenced input: CD4+ T cells from blood, cultured in vitro. The receptors were gathered from a human donor who had recovered from COVID-19.

This rearrangement joins TRBV28 to TRBJ1-1; 9 bases map to TRBD1. This CDR3 is 12 amino acids long. Germline assignment: CDR1 MDHEN and CDR2 SYDVKM. After removal of 3 bases from V and 12 bases from J, the junction contained 5 bases not matched to a gene. CDR3 region: CASSLPDRGTFF. In DNA, the CDR3 is TGTGCCAGCAGTTTGCCAGACAGGGGGACTTTCTTT.

There are a few counts of this clonotype. This chain uses TRBV19 with TRBJ1-2, with D uncertain. Germline-derived CDR1 and CDR2 are LNHDA and SQIVND (reference sequence). The V end lost 3 bases, the J end lost 4 bases, and 12 bases lay between the germline ends. This CDR3 is built from 14 residues. In nucleotides, the CDR3 is TGTGCCAGTAGTATTCGGGCCAGAGGCTATGGCTACACCTTC. Its translation is CASSIRARGYGYTF.

The chain has TRBV20-1 and TRBJ2-7, with D perhaps TRBD2 (5 bases). Germline loops: CDR1 DFQATT, CDR2 SNEGSKA (reference sequence). Trimming removed 5 bases at V and 4 bases at J, with 12 bases between. CDR3 length: 12 amino acids. CDR3 loop: CSALVGEYEQYF. CDR3 coding DNA: TGCAGTGCTTTAGTGGGAGAGTACGAGCAGTACTTC.

This clonotype has just a few counts. The genes are TRBV7-2 and TRBJ1-1, with 9 bases aligning to TRBD1. CDR1 is SGHTA, CDR2 FQGNSA, per germline. The junction had 7 bases not matched to a gene; V was cut back by 3 bases and J by 8 bases. The CDR3 extends over 14 amino acids. In nucleotides, the CDR3 is TGTGCCAGCAGCTTGTGGACAGGGGATCCCGAAGCTTTCTTT. Its translation: CASSLWTGDPEAFF.

This chain links TRBV27 with TRBJ1-1; 9 bases are shared with TRBD1. The germline V gene has CDR1 MNHEY and CDR2 SMNVEV (reference sequence). The CDR3 contains 18 residues. Losses at the gene ends were 4 bases for V and 2 bases for J; bases not matched to a gene: 14. In DNA, the CDR3 is TGTGCCAGCAGTTCCCTTTACAGGGGGCGAAGGGGAAACACTGAAGCTTTCTTT. Residues: CASSSLYRGRRGNTEAFF.

V usage is TRBV20-1 and J usage is TRBJ2-1; 12 bases align to TRBD2. The V gene end was trimmed by 4 bases and the J gene end by 3 bases; junction bases not matched to a gene: 7. The germline V gene encodes CDR1 DFQATT and CDR2 SNEGSKA (reference sequence). The CDR3 has 16 residues. The CDR3 loop is CSAKLAGGLFYNEQFF. As DNA, the CDR3 is TGCAGTGCTAAGCTAGCGGGAGGGCTATTCTACAATGAGCAGTTCTTC.

The chain uses TRBV20-1 and TRBJ1-2; 8 bases are shared with TRBD1. CDR1 DFQATT and CDR2 SNEGSKA come from the germline V gene (reference sequence). This CDR3 region has 13 residues. The trim removed 5 bases at V and 8 bases at J, leaving 10 bases unmatched. CDR3 residues: CSAYGQGLRGYTF. The CDR3 DNA sequence: TGCAGTGCTTATGGACAGGGTTTAAGAGGCTACACCTTC.

The chain carries TRBV28 and TRBJ1-2; D is possibly TRBD1 (6 bases). This CDR3 comprises 18 residues. Germline assignment: CDR1 MDHEN and CDR2 SYDVKM. Trimming took off 2 bases at V and 4 bases at J, with 23 bases between the two ends. CDR3 sequence: CASSLSYRVSRGSYGYTF. The CDR3 DNA reads TGTGCCAGCAGTTTAAGCTACAGGGTTTCACGCGGGAGCTATGGCTACACCTTC.

This clonotype was counted between two and nine times. The rearrangement links TRBV24-1 to TRBJ1-1; 7 nucleotides line up with TRBD1. The CDR3 length is 12 residues. V shed 4 bases and J 9 bases; nucleotides not matched to a gene: 4. The V gene's germline CDR1 is KGHDR and CDR2 SFDVKD. In nucleotides, the CDR3 is TGTGCCACCAGTGACCAGGGACAGAAAGCTTTCTTT. Translated, it gives CATSDQGQKAFF.

This clonotype was counted a few times. The gene calls are TRBV19 and TRBJ2-2; 8 positions match TRBD1. Trimming cost V 4 bases and J 4 bases; bases outside gene matches: 8. The CDR3 has 16 amino acids. From germline, CDR1 is LNHDA and CDR2 SQIVND (reference sequence). CDR3 loop: CASSTRTGPTTGELFF. The CDR3 DNA reads TGTGCCAGTAGTACCAGGACAGGGCCTACCACCGGGGAGCTGTTTTTT.

This rearrangement joins TRBV7-2 to TRBJ2-2; the D gene is possibly TRBD1 (6 bases). CDR1 is SGHTA, CDR2 FQGNSA, per germline. V was trimmed by 3 bases and J by 3 bases, leaving 8 bases between them. The length of the CDR3 is 14 residues. The CDR3 DNA is TGTGCCAGCAGCTTGGACAGAGACACCGGGGAGCTGTTTTTT. Translation gives CASSLDRDTGELFF.

This chain joins TRBV20-1 and TRBJ1-3, with D tentatively TRBD1 (5 bases). Germline CDR1 reads DFQATT; CDR2 reads SNEGSKA (reference sequence). This CDR3 has 14 residues. Trimming cost V 6 bases and J 2 bases, with 14 bases left between them. The CDR3 sequence is CSALDPGTGNTIYF. CDR3 nucleotide sequence: TGCAGTGCGCTAGACCCAGGGACTGGAAACACCATATATTTT.

CDR3 protein: CASRVTGEAKPQHF. CDR3 in DNA: TGTGCCAGTAGGGTTACAGGGGAGGCAAAGCCCCAGCATTTT. The V and J genes are TRBV19 and TRBJ1-5; TRBD1 matches 7 bases. Trimming removed 6 bases from V and 8 bases from J; junction bases left unmatched: 10. The CDR3 runs 14 residues. CDR1 and CDR2 from the germline V gene are LNHDA and SQIVND (reference sequence).

The chain carries TRBV19 and TRBJ1-5; 7 nucleotides line up with TRBD1. From germline, CDR1 is LNHDA and CDR2 SQIVND (reference sequence). V dropped 5 bases and J dropped 1; count of bases not matched to a gene: 8. This CDR3 region has 16 residues. In DNA form, the CDR3 reads TGTGCCAGTAGTCCTACAGGGGTTAGGAGCAATCAGCCCCAGCATTTT. Its translation is CASSPTGVRSNQPQHF.